This T cell receptor (beta chain) stems from a study of T cell changes during pregnancy in multiple sclerosis. Only in-frame clones appear in the TCRdb table, and some are missing; sequencing was by immunoSEQ multiplex PCR. Among about 66,000 clones listed, 91% were seen once. This clone was found once. The CDR3 has 11 amino acids. Germline assignment: CDR1 SGHNT and CDR2 YYREEE (reference sequence). V lost 0 bases and J lost 11, with 8 bases in between. This clonotype originated in a female donor with multiple sclerosis, enrolled in a pregnancy study. The sample here was CD8+ T cells from peripheral blood mononuclear cells, taken before pregnancy. The chain combines TRBV5-4 with TRBJ1-2; possible D gene TRBD1, 5 bases. The CDR3 region is CASSLVGQYTF. CDR3 sequence (DNA): TGTGCCAGCAGCTTGGTGGGGCAGTACACCTTC.